This TCR beta chain was found in a study of tumor-infiltrating lymphocytes in primary liver carcinoma. Study details: All patients, whether men or women, fell within 30 to 69 years of age. Findings and caveats of the study: A significantly higher top-250-clone fraction was found in tumors than in blood (p = 0.039).

This clonotype was observed a handful of times. Antigen unknown. RNA was extracted from whole blood without cell sorting, alongside germline DNA. A sample of roughly 4 milliliters of peripheral blood was taken before surgery. Synthesis of TCR beta cDNA was carried out from 500 ng total RNA with a constant-region primer. Slightly modified ARM-PCR, run as three nested multiplex PCR rounds, produced the TCR beta libraries. Running 9 to 10 cycles apiece, the first two PCR rounds relied on TRBV1-TRBV30 forward primers together with a C-beta reverse primer. One entry per CDR3 protein, called by TCRdb with MiXCR from the multiplex PCR reads. This table holds about 310,000 distinct CDR3 sequences, 45% to 70% found once. The CDR3 has 13 amino acids. Trimming shortened V by 3 bases and J by 4 bases, and 9 bases separated the two germline ends.

The TCR comes from a woman aged 30 to 39 with primary liver carcinoma and hepatitis B virus infection. The sequenced material came from peripheral blood. The gene calls are TRBV12-3 or TRBV12-4 and TRBJ1-2, with D unresolved. This chain's CDR3 is CASSFRRPYGYTF. CDR3 DNA sequence: TGTGCCAGCAGTTTTCGACGTCCCTATGGCTACACCTTC.